Presented here are 30 T cell receptor beta chains from one specimen sequenced in a study of T cell responses to AZD1222 COVID-19 vaccine. Clones were read by immunoSEQ multiplex PCR, and TCRdb kept only the in-frame ones, dropping some. The profile shows around 150,000 clones, 90% of them singletons. Material: peripheral blood, obtained on day 0 of AZD1222 vaccination. These receptors all stem from an adult in good health.

The chain couples TRBV6-1 to TRBJ2-1, with 8 nucleotides matching TRBD2. V lost 2 bases and J lost 8; bases outside the gene matches: 14. Germline CDR1 is MNHNS and CDR2 is SASEGT. This CDR3 has 17 residues. The DNA of the CDR3 is TGTGCCAGCAGTGAAAGGGACGGGGGGGAAAGATTGGATGAGCAGTTCTTC. Protein product: CASSERDGGERLDEQFF.

The rearrangement links TRBV10-2 to TRBJ2-1; 7 nucleotides line up with TRBD2. The CDR3 contains 16 residues. V lost 3 bases, J lost 7 bases, and 12 bases stayed unmatched. Germline CDR1 WSHSY, CDR2 SAAADI. The CDR3 loop reads CASSELDGTGGNEQFF. CDR3 DNA sequence: TGCGCCAGCAGTGAACTAGACGGAACGGGGGGAAATGAGCAGTTCTTC.

This sequence joins TRBV2 and TRBJ1-1; D possibly corresponds to TRBD1 (5 bases). The CDR3 covers 14 residues. The germline V and J ends were trimmed by 3 bases and 6 bases, with 14 bases remaining between them. Germline V lookup: CDR1 SNHLY, CDR2 FYNNEI. This CDR3 is CASSDGGTLAEAFF. The CDR3 DNA reads TGTGCCAGCAGTGATGGAGGGACGCTGGCTGAAGCTTTCTTT.

This clone has a single count. The chain carries TRBV6-5 and TRBJ1-1; D possibly corresponds to TRBD1 (6 bases). Between the trimmed V and J ends, which lost 5 bases and 1 base, there was a span of 11 bases. The CDR3 is 14 amino acids. Germline assignment: CDR1 MNHEY and CDR2 SVGAGI. The CDR3 DNA follows: TGTGCCAGCAGTCGGGGGGGCTCGAACACTGAAGCTTTCTTT. Its protein is CASSRGGSNTEAFF.

This chain joins TRBV7-3 and TRBJ2-1, with TRBD1 identical over 7 bases. The CDR3 covers 16 residues. V dropped 5 bases and J dropped 0; count of bases not matched to a gene: 7. CDR1 is SGHTA, CDR2 FQGTGA, per germline. The CDR3 DNA sequence: TGTGCCAGCAGCCCACCGGACAGGAGCTCCTACAATGAGCAGTTCTTC. It is translated as CASSPPDRSSYNEQFF.

Written as DNA, the CDR3 is TGCGCCAGCAGCTTGGGTAGGAACACCGGGGAGCTGTTTTTT. Protein sequence: CASSLGRNTGELFF. The rearrangement uses TRBV5-1 and TRBJ2-2, with D uncertain. The germline CDR1 and CDR2 sequences are SGHRS and YFSETQ. The CDR3 runs to 14 residues. V lost 0 bases, J lost 1 base, and 4 bases lay in between.

This chain joins TRBV27 and TRBJ1-4; D is ambiguous. V was shortened by 5 bases and J by 3 bases, with 7 bases between the two germline ends. The CDR3 runs 13 residues. Germline V gene data show CDR1 as MNHEY and CDR2 as SMNVEV (reference sequence). Written as DNA, the CDR3 is TGTGCCAGCAGTCCCTGGGCTAATGAAAAACTGTTTTTT. Translating it yields CASSPWANEKLFF.

The chain has TRBV9 and TRBJ1-2; perhaps TRBD1 as D (6 bases). Between the trimmed V and J ends, which lost 4 bases and 8 bases, there was a span of 15 bases. CDR1 SGDLS and CDR2 YYNGEE come from the germline V gene. The CDR3 length is 13 residues. The CDR3 here is CASSRQGREGYTF. Written as DNA, the CDR3 is TGTGCCAGCAGCCGCCAGGGGCGGGAGGGCTACACCTTC.

This chain connects TRBV7-9 to TRBJ1-1; D call uncertain. Trimming removed 0 bases from V and 0 bases from J, with 2 bases in between. Germline values: CDR1 SEHNR, CDR2 FQNEAQ (reference sequence). The CDR3 is 13 residues long. In nucleotides, the CDR3 is TGTGCCAGCAGCTTAGCCATGAACACTGAAGCTTTCTTT. It translates to CASSLAMNTEAFF.

This chain joins TRBV2 and TRBJ2-5, with D perhaps TRBD2 (6 bases). In germline, CDR1 is SNHLY, CDR2 FYNNEI. With 7 bases removed from V and 2 bases from J, the gap between germline ends came to 14 bases. The CDR3 length is 14 residues. The CDR3 spells CASTRDGLQETQYF. CDR3 in DNA: TGTGCCAGCACCCGGGACGGACTACAAGAGACCCAGTACTTC.

The chain joins TRBV12-3 or TRBV12-4 to TRBJ2-1; no clear D gene. This CDR3 region has 11 residues. With 2 bases removed from V and 14 bases from J, the gap between germline ends came to 10 bases. The CDR3 DNA reads TGTGCCAGCAGTTTAAAAGGGATTGAGTTCTTC. This translates into CASSLKGIEFF.

The rearrangement joins TRBV7-8 to TRBJ2-3; TRBD2 might be the D (5 bases). Trimming stripped 2 bases from V and 2 bases from J, with 8 bases between. Germline assignment: CDR1 SGHVS and CDR2 FQNEAQ. This CDR3 has 14 amino acids. CDR3 in amino acids: CASSLWGDTDTQYF. The DNA for the CDR3 is TGTGCCAGCAGCTTATGGGGAGACACAGATACGCAGTATTTT.

This chain links TRBV4-3 with TRBJ1-5; 10 nucleotides align to TRBD1. CDR1 is LGHNA, CDR2 YSLEER, per germline. V gave up 3 bases and J gave up 6 bases; unmatched junction bases: 5. There are 15 residues in the CDR3. For the CDR3, the DNA is TGCGCCAGCAGCCACGACAGGGGGCAGGGTCAGCCCCAGCATTTT. Its protein is CASSHDRGQGQPQHF.

CDR3 nucleotide sequence: TGTGCCAGCAGTCCGGACAGTTACGAGCAGTACTTC. Amino acids: CASSPDSYEQYF. The chain combines TRBV12-3 or TRBV12-4 with TRBJ2-7; D is possibly TRBD1 (6 bases). This CDR3 spans 12 amino acids. Trimming removed 5 bases at V and 4 bases at J, with 9 bases between.

The gene calls are TRBV18 and TRBJ1-2; 7 bases match TRBD1. Germline-derived CDR1 and CDR2 are KGHSH and LQKENI. The CDR3 loop spans 13 amino acids. After removal of 3 bases from V and 8 bases from J, the junction contained 6 bases not matched to a gene. The CDR3 DNA sequence: TGTGCCAGCTCACCCCAGGGGGGGCACGGCTACACCTTC. Amino acids: CASSPQGGHGYTF.

The chain links TRBV7-9 to TRBJ2-7; TRBD2 matches at 9 bases. Germline V gene sequence: CDR1 SEHNR, CDR2 FQNEAQ (reference sequence). CDR3 size: 12 residues. J lost 5 bases, V lost 11 bases, and 7 bases had no gene match. DNA of the CDR3: TGTGCCTCTAGCGGGGCCGGGGACGAGCAGTACTTC. This translates into CASSGAGDEQYF.

This clone was seen just once. This chain links TRBV28 with TRBJ1-1; perhaps TRBD1 as D (5 bases). The germline V and J ends were trimmed by 1 base and 9 bases, with 9 bases remaining between them. The CDR3 is 12 amino acids. CDR1 and CDR2 (germline): MDHEN, SYDVKM. The CDR3 DNA is TGTGCCAGCAGTTTATCGGGGGAACAAGCTTTCTTT. Its translation: CASSLSGEQAFF. Supplemented by reference TRBV28 and TRBJ1-1, the full variable domain reads DVKVTQSSRYLVKRTGEKVFLECVQDMDHENMFWYRQDPGLGLRLIYFSYDVKMKEKGDIPEGYSVSREKKERFSLILESASTNQTSMYLCASSLSGEQAFFGQGTRLTVV.

This chain links TRBV6-5 with TRBJ1-1; no reliable D call. Germline V gene lookup returns CDR1 MNHEY and CDR2 SVGAGI. Trimming took 2 bases from V and 4 from J, leaving 11 bases between them. The CDR3 is made up of 14 amino acids. As DNA, the CDR3 is TGTGCCAGCAGTTACGCGACGGAGGGCACTGAAGCTTTCTTT. Translated: CASSYATEGTEAFF.

The genes are TRBV5-4 and TRBJ2-1; D not certain. The germline gives CDR1 SGHNT, CDR2 YYREEE (reference sequence). There are 10 residues in the CDR3. Trimming took off 4 bases at V and 6 bases at J, with 2 bases between the two ends. Here the CDR3 reads CASSGNEQFF. In DNA form, the CDR3 reads TGTGCCAGCAGCGGCAATGAGCAGTTCTTC.

In DNA form, the CDR3 reads TGTGCCAGCAGCTTCTGGAGCTCTGGAAACACCATATATTTT. Its translation is CASSFWSSGNTIYF. The rearrangement uses TRBV7-2 and TRBJ1-3; D ambiguous. The ends were cut back, 3 bases at V and 0 bases at J, with 6 bases in the middle. The CDR3 has 14 residues. Per germline, CDR1 SGHTA and CDR2 FQGNSA.

This clone was counted once. The same CDR3 can be traced to other DNA sequences in this sample. V usage is TRBV18 and J usage is TRBJ1-1; D is uncertain. From germline, CDR1 is KGHSH and CDR2 LQKENI. The CDR3 sequence is 13 residues long. Trimming pared 1 base from V and 1 base from J, leaving 4 bases between. The DNA of the CDR3 is TGTGCCAGCTCACCACAGACGAACACTGAAGCTTTCTTT. As protein: CASSPQTNTEAFF.

The rearrangement links TRBV9 to TRBJ1-2, with no clear D. V was shortened by 0 bases and J by 6 bases, with 12 bases between the two germline ends. Germline V gene data show CDR1 as SGDLS and CDR2 as YYNGEE. The CDR3 covers 14 residues. CDR3 in DNA: TGTGCCAGCAGCGTAGTTGGTACGGAGGATGGCTACACCTTC. It encodes CASSVVGTEDGYTF.

CDR3 bases: TGCAGCGTCTCGACCAGCTCCTACGAGCAGTACTTC. Protein: CSVSTSSYEQYF. The chain uses TRBV29-1 and TRBJ2-7, with D unresolved. CDR3 length: 12 amino acids. Germline CDR1 is SQVTM and CDR2 is ANQGSEA. V was trimmed by 6 bases and J by 0 bases, leaving 9 bases between them.

The V and J genes are TRBV24-1 and TRBJ2-1; TRBD1 aligns across 12 bases. This CDR3 comprises 16 residues. V trimming: 4 bases; J trimming: 6 bases; junction bases outside the gene matches: 6. CDR1 KGHDR and CDR2 SFDVKD come from the germline V gene. As DNA, the CDR3 is TGTGCCACCAGTGACTCGGGACAGGGGGCGCCCAATGAGCAGTTCTTC. This sequence encodes CATSDSGQGAPNEQFF.

In this sample, this clone is medium-sized. CDR3: CASSQVRTETEAFF. The CDR3 region has the DNA TGTGCCAGCAGCCAAGTCCGGACAGAAACTGAAGCTTTCTTT. This chain joins TRBV3-1 (or the pseudogene TRBV3-2) and TRBJ1-1; perhaps TRBD1 as D (6 bases). The CDR3 covers 14 residues. Trimming took off 1 base at V and 5 bases at J, with 11 bases between the two ends. The germline gives CDR1 LGHDT, CDR2 YNNKEL (reference sequence).

The rearrangement joins TRBV15 to TRBJ1-2; 7 bases are a match to TRBD1. CDR1 and CDR2 from the germline V gene are LNHNV and YYDKDF (reference sequence). This CDR3 has 16 residues. V lost 0 bases to trimming and J lost 6 bases; unmatched junction nucleotides: 10. The CDR3 is CATSRDPPGGVDGYTF. CDR3 sequence (DNA): TGTGCCACCAGCAGAGATCCTCCAGGGGGTGTGGATGGCTACACCTTC.

The chain links TRBV6-5 to TRBJ1-1; no firm D call. This CDR3 has 14 residues. Germline lookup yields CDR1 MNHEY and CDR2 SVGAGI. V was shortened by 6 bases and J by 1 base, with 12 bases between the two germline ends. The CDR3 is CASRRDGRNTEAFF. The CDR3, as DNA: TGTGCCAGCAGACGCGACGGGAGGAACACTGAAGCTTTCTTT.

The rearrangement links TRBV18 to TRBJ2-5; D not certain. With 0 bases removed from V and 0 bases from J, the gap between germline ends came to 8 bases. Germline V gene lookup returns CDR1 KGHSH and CDR2 LQKENI. The CDR3 runs 15 residues. CDR3 residues: CASSPPSAYQETQYF. Written as DNA, the CDR3 is TGTGCCAGCTCACCACCCTCGGCGTACCAAGAGACCCAGTACTTC.

The chain joins TRBV14 to TRBJ1-2; 10 bases are a match to TRBD1. V lost 1 base and J lost 4; bases outside the gene matches: 3. The CDR3 loop spans 15 amino acids. Germline CDR1 is SGHDN and CDR2 is FVKESK. The CDR3 bases are TGTGCCAGCAGCCAAGTGGGGACAGGGGCCTATGGCTACACCTTC. Protein product: CASSQVGTGAYGYTF.

The J gene is TRBJ1-5, the V gene TRBV19; no firm D call. Germline assignment: CDR1 LNHDA and CDR2 SQIVND (reference sequence). Trimming took off 0 bases at V and 8 bases at J, with 11 bases between the two ends. The CDR3 extends over 14 amino acids. The CDR3 nucleotides are TGTGCCAGTAGTATAGAGACGGCGCGGGAGCCCCAGCATTTT. This gives the protein CASSIETAREPQHF. The variable domain in full, with the rest retrieved from reference TRBV19 and TRBJ1-5, is DGGITQSPKYLFRKEGQNVTLSCEQNLNHDAMYWYRQDPGQGLRLIYYSQIVNDFQKGDIAEGYSVSREKKESFPLTVTSAQKNPTAFYLCASSIETAREPQHFGDGTRLSIL.